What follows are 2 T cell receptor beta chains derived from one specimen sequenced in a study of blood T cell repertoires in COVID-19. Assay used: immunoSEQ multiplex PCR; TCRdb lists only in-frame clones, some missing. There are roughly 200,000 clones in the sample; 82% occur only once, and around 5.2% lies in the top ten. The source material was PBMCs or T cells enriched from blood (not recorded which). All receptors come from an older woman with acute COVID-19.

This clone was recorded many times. The chain's CDR3 is CASGRDRADYGYTF. CDR3 bases: TGTGCCAGCGGTAGGGACAGAGCAGATTATGGCTACACCTTC. The J gene is TRBJ1-2, the V gene TRBV7-2; 7 nucleotides agree with TRBD1. This CDR3 is 14 amino acids long. The ends lost 8 bases at V and 5 bases at J; junction bases unmatched: 11. Germline CDR1 is SGHTA and CDR2 is FQGNSA.

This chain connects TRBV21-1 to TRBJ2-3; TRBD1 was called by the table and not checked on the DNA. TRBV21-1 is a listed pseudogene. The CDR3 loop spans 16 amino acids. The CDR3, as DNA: TGTGCCAGCAGCAACCGAGACAGGGGGAAATTAGATACGCAGTATTTT. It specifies CASSNRDRGKLDTQYF.